This T cell receptor (beta chain) was profiled in a study of shared clonotypes between healthy human individuals. Study-wide results and caveats: Clonotypes not shared had lower generation probabilities than those common to all four donors.

CD45RO-negative, CCR7-selected cells formed the naive CD8 fraction, which excluded terminally differentiated effector memory CD45RA+ cells. Each sample came from a Caucasian adult donor living in Nashville, Tennessee. With regard to this clone: Its antigen is currently unknown.

The authors ran the assay at deep level. Sequencing was performed with immunoSEQ multiplex PCR; in TCRdb, only in-frame clones are kept and a portion is missing. The profile shows roughly 600,000 clones, roughly 98% of them singletons. This TCR was sampled from a man between 25 and 39 years old in good health. The specimen was naive CD8+ T cells sorted from blood.

CDR3 nucleotide sequence: TGTGCCAGCAGCCAAGTGCTAGGGGATCCAGATACGCAGTATTTT. Protein product: CASSQVLGDPDTQYF. The chain is built from TRBV14 and TRBJ2-3, with D tentatively TRBD1 (5 bases). The CDR3 has 15 amino acids. Germline V gene data show CDR1 as SGHDN and CDR2 as FVKESK. The V end was cut by 1 base, the J end by 4 bases, with 12 bases between.